This T cell receptor (beta chain) emerged from a study of CD8 T cells in Susac syndrome. An input of roughly 0.5 to 1 ug of RNA was subjected to reverse transcription using random hexamers. Each CDR3 protein gets one entry after TCRdb re-called the immunoSEQ multiplex PCR reads with MiXCR. Among a few hundred thousand distinct CDR3 sequences listed, 85% were seen once. The germline V and J ends were trimmed by 0 bases and 4 bases, with 16 bases remaining between them. Looked up from germline, CDR1 is DFQATT and CDR2 is SNEGSKA (reference sequence). The CDR3 extends over 16 amino acids. Stable or active relapsing-remitting multiple sclerosis, untreated and meeting revised McDonald criteria, defined the controls.

The material sequenced was CD8+ T cells from PBMCs. V usage is TRBV20-1 and J usage is TRBJ2-1; D not certain. The source is a human donor with multiple sclerosis. The CDR3 coding sequence is TGCAGTGCTAGAGATGGGTTCGAGACGGTGTACAATGAGCAGTTCTTC. Translation gives CSARDGFETVYNEQFF.